Given below is one T cell receptor (beta chain) in context. As processed by the authors: Reference gene primer amplification gave nucleated cell count estimates. The protocol was immunoSEQ multiplex PCR, while the TCRdb copy is restricted to in-frame clones and leaves out a portion. V, J and clone size derive from that table, while D and trimming were established from the DNA sequence. The table has roughly 43,000 clones, 90% seen once; the top ten hold approximately 3%. The sample originates from a study of blood T cell repertoires in COVID-19. Study-wide context: From T cells, B-cell-depleted T cells, or PBMCs came the material, which was cDNA or gDNA.

There are 13 residues in the CDR3. J was trimmed by 5 bases and V by 3 bases; bases with no gene match: 3. The gene calls are TRBV12-3 or TRBV12-4 and TRBJ2-5; 7 bases map to TRBD1. Input material: peripheral blood. This sequence originates from a man aged 45-60 years with active COVID-19. CDR3 residues: CASSLRGGETQYF. The CDR3 nucleotides read TGTGCCAGCAGTTTGAGAGGGGGCGAGACCCAGTACTTC.